Each of the 11 T cell receptor beta chains below was sequenced from the same sample in a study of regulatory T cells in long-lasting Graves disease (dated by TCRdb to 2020 to 2023). The library was built by means of multiplex PCR. This sample was sequenced with an Illumina HiSeq 4000. TCR beta libraries were built with iRepertoire HTBI primers and Arm-PCR amplification of CDR3 regions. Using fastp at Q25 and MiXCR, TCRdb reprocessed the public reads and kept productive beta chains. When rows share a CDR3 protein, they turn into one entry using the most common DNA and genes. The sample contains some 300,000 distinct CDR3 sequences, 20% to 25% of them found a single time. The ten largest clones take up roughly three fifths of the sample. In light of the paper, this sample's time point label describes: persistent/refractory GD, antithyroid drugs over 5 years with positive TRAb. For both TCR sequencing and RNA sequencing, RNA was extracted from PBMCs in TRIzol.

Source: peripheral blood mononuclear cells (PBMCs), taken when the disease was refractory, from a patient treated with antithyroid drugs. All receptors derive from a female donor with Graves disease.

This clonotype was picked up many times. CDR3 coding DNA: TGTGCCTGGAGTGTTACGTACAGCTCCTACGAGCAGTACTTC. Residues: CAWSVTYSSYEQYF. The rearrangement joins TRBV30 to TRBJ2-7; no firm D call. The germline gives CDR1 GTSNPN, CDR2 SVGIG (reference sequence). This CDR3 is built from 14 residues. The ends were cut back, 0 bases at V and 0 bases at J, with 9 bases in the middle.

This clonotype was observed a few times. V is TRBV20-1 and J is TRBJ2-5, with TRBD2 identical over 8 bases. The CDR3 contains 15 residues. The ends lost 0 bases at V and 5 bases at J; junction bases unmatched: 8. Germline CDR1 and CDR2: DFQATT and SNEGSKA (reference sequence). The CDR3 region has the DNA TGCAGTGCTAGAGATGCCGGGGGCGGGAGGGAGACCCAGTACTTC. It specifies CSARDAGGGRETQYF.

With regard to this clonotype: A much larger clone sits a single nucleotide away, making a read error possible. The chain has TRBV28 and TRBJ1-5; unclear D gene. Germline V gene data show CDR1 as MDHEN and CDR2 as SYDVKM. The length of the CDR3 is 14 residues. Trimming pared 3 bases from V and 4 bases from J, leaving 10 bases between. The CDR3 DNA reads as TGTGCCAGCAGTTTGAGGATGTGGAATCAGCCCCAGCATTTT. This gives the protein CASSLRMWNQPQHF.

This clonotype was found many times. The chain recombines TRBV6-1 with TRBJ2-7; D might be TRBD1 (6 bases). Germline values: CDR1 MNHNS, CDR2 SASEGT. The CDR3 is made up of 13 amino acids. V lost 8 bases and J 5 bases, leaving 16 bases between the germline ends. The CDR3: CASLQQGRNEQYF. The CDR3 nucleotides read TGTGCCAGCCTCCAACAGGGAAGGAACGAGCAGTACTTC.

The chain links TRBV2 to TRBJ2-7; 12 positions agree with TRBD1. The V gene's germline CDR1 is SNHLY and CDR2 FYNNEI. The CDR3 totals 15 residues. Unmatched junction bases numbered 13, after V lost 4 bases and J lost 12 bases. The CDR3 spells CASSGPSGQGAPGYF. The CDR3, as DNA: TGTGCCAGCAGTGGGCCGTCGGGACAGGGGGCGCCAGGGTACTTC.

The gene calls are TRBV7-2 and TRBJ2-3; D might be TRBD2 (6 bases). CDR1 and CDR2 from the germline V gene are SGHTA and FQGNSA. V lost 3 bases and J lost 5, with 15 bases in between. CDR3 size: 15 residues. The CDR3 loop is CASSFSGGLQDTQYF. CDR3 nucleotide sequence: TGTGCCAGCAGCTTTAGCGGAGGGCTCCAAGATACGCAGTATTTT. Drawing the rest from reference TRBV7-2 and TRBJ2-3, the complete variable domain is GAGVSQSPSNKVTEKGKDVELRCDPISGHTALYWYRQSLGQGLEFLIYFQGNSAPDKSGLPSDRFSAERTGGSVSTLTIQRTQQEDSAVYLCASSFSGGLQDTQYFGPGTRLTVL.

This clonotype was picked up many times. V and J are TRBV12-3 or TRBV12-4 and TRBJ2-5, with TRBD1 matching over 12 bases. V shed 6 bases and J 5 bases; nucleotides not matched to a gene: 13. CDR3 length: 17 residues. CDR3 protein: CASSRRGQGAEGETQYF. The CDR3 bases are TGTGCCAGCAGCCGTAGGGGACAGGGGGCGGAAGGGGAGACCCAGTACTTC.

V usage is TRBV7-6 and J usage is TRBJ2-5; D is ambiguous. V lost 5 bases and J 3 bases, leaving 7 bases between the germline ends. Germline-derived CDR1 and CDR2 are SGHVS and FNYEAQ. The CDR3 extends over 12 amino acids. The CDR3 DNA follows: TGTGCCAGCAGCCATTCTGAAGAGACCCAGTACTTC. Encoded protein: CASSHSEETQYF.

This clonotype came up a few times. The chain uses TRBV7-9 and TRBJ2-2; no clear D gene. The germline V gene has CDR1 SEHNR and CDR2 FQNEAQ (reference sequence). The CDR3 spans 11 residues. V was clipped by 1 base and J by 10 bases, with 4 bases between them. The CDR3 nucleotides are TGTGCCAGCAGCTTAGGGGAGGAGCTGTTTTTT. It is translated as CASSLGEELFF.

J is TRBJ2-1 and V is TRBV6-1, with a weak D call TRBD2 (6 bases). This CDR3 has 15 residues. V lost 1 base and J lost 5, with 12 bases in between. Germline CDR1 is MNHNS and CDR2 is SASEGT. CDR3 sequence reads: CASSEVSAGNNEQFF. The CDR3 DNA is TGTGCCAGCAGTGAAGTTTCGGCGGGAAACAATGAGCAGTTCTTC.

This clonotype appeared many times. The chain links TRBV30 to TRBJ1-2; D gene ambiguous. The V end was cut by 2 bases, the J end by 8 bases, with 12 bases between. Germline V lookup: CDR1 GTSNPN, CDR2 SVGIG (reference sequence). This CDR3 is 12 amino acids long. CDR3 sequence: CAWSPSFGGYTF. The DNA for the CDR3 is TGTGCCTGGAGTCCTTCCTTTGGGGGCTACACCTTC.